The rows below give T cell receptor beta chains drawn from one sample of a study of Graves' ophthalmopathy and Graves' hyperthyroidism. One entry per CDR3 protein results from TCRdb running MiXCR on the multiplex PCR reads. The sample has around 400,000 distinct CDR3 sequences, around 20% seen once. The sequenced sample consisted of peripheral blood. Receptors originate from a young woman with stable Graves' hyperthyroidism. Both conserved end residues are part of each CDR3. Fields, in order: V gene, D gene, J gene, clone size, CDR3 protein, CDR3 DNA. A D gene is named only where the DNA matches it firmly. Size is omitted from some rows. Given values are once, few, many or a class for expanded clones.

TRBV6-5	TRBD2	TRBJ2-7	-	CASSYSIGWEGEQYF	TGTGCCAGCAGTTACTCGATAGGGTGGGAGGGTGAGCAGTACTTC
TRBV11-1	TRBD2	TRBJ2-7	many	CASSLAAGGPLYEQYF	TGTGCCAGCAGCCTCGCAGCGGGAGGGCCGTTATACGAGCAGTACTTC
TRBV10-1	TRBD2	TRBJ2-3	-	CASSPSGSNTQYF	TGCGCCAGCTCTCCTAGCGGGTCAAATACGCAGTATTTT
TRBV6-5	TRBD2	TRBJ2-7	many	CASGSGSSYEQYF	TGTGCCAGCGGTAGCGGGAGTAGCTACGAGCAGTACTTC
TRBV6-2/TRBV6-3	TRBD1	TRBJ1-2	-	CASSSQTGYYGYTF	TGTGCCAGCAGTTCCCAGACAGGGTACTATGGCTACACCTTC
TRBV28	-	TRBJ2-7	many	CASRMDRGEQYF	TGTGCCAGCCGCATGGATAGGGGAGAGCAGTACTTC
TRBV30	-	TRBJ1-1	many	CAWSDRAWTEAFF	TGTGCCTGGAGTGACAGGGCGTGGACTGAAGCTTTCTTT
TRBV13	-	TRBJ2-5	many	CASNGGGETQYF	TGTGCCAGCAATGGGGGCGGGGAGACCCAGTACTTC
TRBV30	-	TRBJ1-2	few	CAWSSDGYTF	TGTGCCTGGAGTTCGGATGGCTACACCTTC
TRBV20-1	TRBD2	TRBJ2-7	many	CSARYGLAGGGEQYF	TGCAGTGCTAGATATGGACTAGCGGGAGGTGGGGAGCAGTACTTC
TRBV30	-	TRBJ1-1	many	CASGRGSGPEAFF	TGTGCCTCCGGTAGGGGGTCGGGCCCTGAAGCTTTCTTT
TRBV24-1	-	TRBJ2-7	many	CAFSQEVAYEQYF	TGTGCCTTCTCCCAGGAGGTGGCCTACGAGCAGTACTTC
TRBV27	TRBD2	TRBJ2-5	many	CASSGLAGGAQYF	TGTGCCAGCAGCGGACTAGCGGGAGGAGCCCAGTACTTC
TRBV10-3	-	TRBJ2-2	many	CAISDWSGELFF	TGTGCCATCAGTGACTGGTCCGGGGAGCTGTTTTTT
TRBV7-2	TRBD1	TRBJ2-7	many	CASSLDRGLGYEQYF	TGTGCCAGCAGCTTGGACAGGGGGCTAGGCTACGAGCAGTACTTC
TRBV6-1	-	TRBJ2-7	many	CASSEGAGVGYEQYF	TGTGCCAGCAGTGAAGGCGCCGGTGTGGGATACGAGCAGTACTTC